The 21 T cell receptor beta chains presented below share a single source sample, sequenced in a study of OX40 agonist ivuxolimab in advanced cancers. Libraries were made using the immunoSEQ multiplex PCR assay. TCRdb took over this immuneACCESS table, retaining in-frame rearrangements with V and J assigned. Such tables are incomplete; in checked studies, under half of the missing clones stem from an unresolved V gene, and the remainder is unexplained. This sample lists tens of thousands of clones; about 92% were detected once. The ten top clones hold less than 8% of the sample. The sequenced sample was CD4+ or CD8+ T cells sorted from blood, obtained in a trial of the OX40 agonist ivuxolimab. The source of these receptors is an adult with an advanced solid tumor such as melanoma, head and neck, liver or kidney cancer.

The J gene is TRBJ2-7, the V gene TRBV11-2; D gene unclear. CDR3 length: 14 residues. The V gene's germline CDR1 is SGHAT and CDR2 FQNNGV. V shed 3 bases and J shed 4 bases, with 13 bases lying between them. The CDR3 reads CASSFSSNLYEQYF. CDR3 in DNA: TGTGCCAGCAGCTTCTCCAGTAACCTATACGAGCAGTACTTC. Full variable domain (remainder filled in from reference TRBV11-2 and TRBJ2-7): EAGVAQSPRYKIIEKRQSVAFWCNPISGHATLYWYQQILGQGPKLLIQFQNNGVVDDSQLPKDRFSAERLKGVDSTLKIQPAKLEDSAVYLCASSFSSNLYEQYFGPGTRLTVT.

The chain recombines TRBV19 with TRBJ1-1; TRBD1 matches at 7 bases. Germline CDR1 is LNHDA and CDR2 is SQIVND (reference sequence). Trimming removed 5 bases from V and 4 bases from J; junction bases left unmatched: 7. The CDR3 consists of 14 residues. The CDR3 is CASSVTGTVTEAFF. CDR3 in DNA: TGTGCCAGTAGTGTCACCGGGACAGTCACTGAAGCTTTCTTT.

V is TRBV19 and J is TRBJ2-3; TRBD2 aligns across 10 bases. CDR3 size: 16 residues. CDR1 and CDR2 from the germline V gene are LNHDA and SQIVND (reference sequence). V lost 2 bases to trimming and J lost 1 base; unmatched junction nucleotides: 3. The DNA of the CDR3 is TGTGCCAGTAGTATAATCGGGACTAGCGGCACAGATACGCAGTATTTT. Its protein is CASSIIGTSGTDTQYF.

The chain recombines TRBV27 with TRBJ2-1; tentatively, D is TRBD2 (5 bases). The V gene's germline CDR1 is MNHEY and CDR2 SMNVEV (reference sequence). This CDR3 spans 15 amino acids. The V end was cut by 2 bases, the J end by 2 bases, with 10 bases between. In DNA, the CDR3 is TGTGCCAGCAGTTTACGGGGAAGCCCCTACAATGAGCAGTTCTTC. It translates to CASSLRGSPYNEQFF.

Only a few counts were recorded for this clone. V and J are TRBV6-5 and TRBJ1-2; 8 bases align to TRBD1. The CDR3 covers 15 residues. Germline V gene sequence: CDR1 MNHEY, CDR2 SVGAGI. Losses at the gene ends were 4 bases for V and 6 bases for J; bases not matched to a gene: 10. In DNA, the CDR3 is TGTGCCAGCAGTTTCACCCCCGGACAGGGCGATGGCTACACCTTC. Translating it yields CASSFTPGQGDGYTF.

The chain has TRBV29-1 and TRBJ2-3; 10 bases align to TRBD2. Looked up from germline, CDR1 is SQVTM and CDR2 is ANQGSEA. This CDR3 region has 15 residues. V was clipped by 2 bases and J by 6 bases; unmatched bases: 8. The CDR3, as DNA: TGCAGCGTTGAAACGCTAGCGGGGGTTATTGATACGCAGTATTTT. It yields the protein CSVETLAGVIDTQYF.

The chain combines TRBV19 with TRBJ1-1; D is unclear. This CDR3 is 12 amino acids long. The V gene lost 6 bases and the J gene lost 3 bases, with 8 bases spanning the gap. Germline loops: CDR1 LNHDA, CDR2 SQIVND (reference sequence). The CDR3 reads CASSFPDTEAFF. The CDR3 nucleotides read TGTGCCAGTAGCTTCCCGGACACTGAAGCTTTCTTT.

This clone was found a few times. The chain links TRBV7-9 to TRBJ1-5, with D possibly matching TRBD1 (5 bases). Germline-derived CDR1 and CDR2 are SEHNR and FQNEAQ (reference sequence). V was shortened by 2 bases and J by 4 bases, with 12 bases between the two germline ends. This CDR3 is built from 15 residues. As DNA, the CDR3 is TGTGCCAGCAGCTTAACTACAGGATTTAATCAGCCCCAGCATTTT. This translates into CASSLTTGFNQPQHF.

Here the CDR3 reads CASGWAWNTEAFF. DNA for the CDR3: TGTGCCAGCGGGTGGGCCTGGAACACTGAAGCTTTCTTT. The chain joins TRBV6-6 to TRBJ1-1; D remains ambiguous. CDR1 and CDR2 (germline): MNHNY, SVGAGI (reference sequence). The CDR3 runs to 13 residues. V dropped 8 bases and J dropped 1 base, with 11 bases sitting between them.

V gene TRBV4-3 combines with J gene TRBJ2-7; 11 bases line up with TRBD2. The CDR3 consists of 17 residues. Germline V gene data show CDR1 as LGHNA and CDR2 as YSLEER. Trimming took 0 bases from V and 2 from J; bases not matched to a gene: 6. CDR3 nucleotide sequence: TGCGCCAGCAGCCAAGACCCCGGGACTAGCGGAACCTACGAGCAGTACTTC. It specifies CASSQDPGTSGTYEQYF.

This clone has a handful of counts. V gene TRBV20-1 combines with J gene TRBJ2-2; the D is unclear. Germline assignment: CDR1 DFQATT and CDR2 SNEGSKA (reference sequence). V lost 5 bases and J 7 bases, leaving 8 bases between the germline ends. The CDR3 totals 11 residues. The DNA for the CDR3 is TGCAGTGCTTTCCGTGGCGGGGAGCTGTTTTTT. This sequence encodes CSAFRGGELFF.

This sequence joins TRBV2 and TRBJ2-4; 12 bases agree with TRBD2. The CDR3 extends over 17 amino acids. CDR1 and CDR2 (germline): SNHLY, FYNNEI. V shed 6 bases and J 2 bases; nucleotides not matched to a gene: 8. CDR3 sequence reads: CASRDLAGGFTKNIQYF. The CDR3 bases are TGTGCCAGCAGGGATCTAGCGGGAGGGTTTACCAAAAACATTCAGTACTTC.

This clone was counted a few times. The chain links TRBV15 to TRBJ2-7, with D uncertain. This CDR3 has 15 amino acids. Trimming stripped 0 bases from V and 3 bases from J, with 12 bases between. CDR1 LNHNV and CDR2 YYDKDF come from the germline V gene (reference sequence). As DNA, the CDR3 is TGTGCCACCAGCAGAGAACCGGGCCCTTTCTACGAGCAGTACTTC. As protein: CATSREPGPFYEQYF.

This sequence joins TRBV20-1 and TRBJ2-7; D is unresolved. V lost 6 bases and J lost 2, with 5 bases in between. This CDR3 region has 10 residues. The V gene's germline CDR1 is DFQATT and CDR2 SNEGSKA (reference sequence). DNA of the CDR3: TGCAGTGCGGCTACCTACGAGCAGTACTTC. As protein: CSAATYEQYF.

The chain combines TRBV28 with TRBJ1-1; D is undetermined. V shed 3 bases and J shed 4 bases, with 9 bases lying between them. This CDR3 has 13 residues. The germline CDR1 and CDR2 sequences are MDHEN and SYDVKM. CDR3 nucleotide sequence: TGTGCCAGCAGTTTTGGCCTGGTCACTGAAGCTTTCTTT. As protein: CASSFGLVTEAFF.

This chain joins TRBV6-5 and TRBJ2-5; D is ambiguous. The CDR3 has 15 amino acids. Germline CDR1 and CDR2: MNHEY and SVGAGI. V was clipped by 0 bases and J by 3 bases, with 11 bases between them. The CDR3 nucleotides read TGTGCCAGCAGTTACTCCTACCACCCGGAAGAGACCCAGTACTTC. Its translation: CASSYSYHPEETQYF.

In the case of this clone: This could be a read error, since a much larger clone is one nucleotide away. The chain links TRBV11-3 to TRBJ2-1; 10 positions agree with TRBD2. This CDR3 has 16 residues. The germline V gene encodes CDR1 SGHNT and CDR2 YENEEA. The CDR3 region is CASSSRTSGSYDEQFF. CDR3 DNA: TGTGCCAGCAGCTCCCGGACTAGCGGCTCCTACGATGAGCAGTTCTTC.

This sequence joins TRBV2 and TRBJ2-5, with D perhaps TRBD2 (6 bases). V lost 0 bases to trimming and J lost 5 bases, with 10 bases between them. The germline gives CDR1 SNHLY, CDR2 FYNNEI. The CDR3 length is 14 residues. The CDR3 DNA sequence: TGTGCCAGCAGTGAAGCAGGGAGGCAGGAGACCCAGTACTTC. Its translation: CASSEAGRQETQYF.

This chain links TRBV5-6 with TRBJ2-3, with D possibly being TRBD1 or TRBD2 (5 bases each). Trimming removed 5 bases at V and 3 bases at J, with 7 bases between. The CDR3 has 12 amino acids. Germline CDR1 SGHDT, CDR2 YYEEEE. The CDR3 loop reads CASRGPTDTQYF. The CDR3 DNA is TGTGCCAGCAGGGGACCGACAGATACGCAGTATTTT.

The chain carries TRBV5-6 and TRBJ1-2; no reliable D call. Trimming pared 0 bases from V and 5 bases from J, leaving 8 bases between. Germline V gene lookup returns CDR1 SGHDT and CDR2 YYEEEE. This CDR3 is 13 amino acids long. Here the CDR3 DNA reads TGTGCCAGCAGCTTGGCCGGTAGTTATGGCTACACCTTC. Residues: CASSLAGSYGYTF.

The rearrangement uses TRBV6-5 and TRBJ1-2, with a tentative D call TRBD1 (6 bases). The CDR3 runs to 14 residues. The germline V and J ends were trimmed by 8 bases and 4 bases, with 17 bases remaining between them. CDR1 is MNHEY and CDR2 is SVGAGI in the germline V gene. CDR3 amino acids: CASGGGDNLYGYTF. CDR3 coding DNA: TGTGCCAGCGGGGGTGGGGACAACCTCTATGGCTACACCTTC.